This T cell receptor beta chain was sequenced for a study of T cell repertoires in cytomegalovirus infection. About the research overall: A matching HLA type, together with CMV infection, was signaled by public TCR beta signatures.

As concerns this clonotype: As yet, its antigen is unknown.

The germline V and J ends were trimmed by 5 bases and 0 bases, with 10 bases remaining between them. Germline values: CDR1 SGHVS, CDR2 FNYEAQ. There are 15 residues in the CDR3. General study results and limits: What dominated the ex vivo response were HLA-C-restricted CMV-specific TCR beta clonotypes. Summed frequency of shared TCR beta families picked out CMV carriers who also had the relevant HLA.

TCRdb re-called the reads with MiXCR, one entry per CDR3 protein. The sample carries approximately 100,000 distinct CDR3 sequences, 23% recorded once. The TCR was taken from a human donor in good health (CMV status not recorded). Some clones in this sample may be carry-over from other donors' samples. The sequenced sample was CD8+ T cells from PBMCs. V gene TRBV7-6 combines with J gene TRBJ2-2, with D hard to call. CDR3 residues: CASSPTTANTGELFF. For the CDR3, the DNA is TGTGCCAGCAGCCCGACCACAGCGAACACCGGGGAGCTGTTTTTT.